These 15 T cell receptor beta chains were sequenced from one sample in a study of blood T cells in healthy people across ages. Using a J-beta primer mix together with a sample-barcoded 5' primer, a second PCR was run for roughly 6 to 11 cycles. In TCRdb, the 5' RACE reads were re-called with MiXCR into one record per CDR3 protein. The table lists 850,000 to 950,000 distinct CDR3 sequences, about 30% of them singletons. The source material was blood. These receptors originate from a woman older than 75 in good health.

The V call is TRBV14, the J call TRBJ2-1, with D unresolved. The J call may be faulty, since TRBJ2-7 better matches the DNA end. This CDR3 region has 14 residues. The germline gives CDR1 SGHDN, CDR2 FVKESK. CDR3 protein: CASSQLSPYNEQYF. Written as DNA, the CDR3 is TGTGCCAGCAGCCAGTTAAGCCCCTACAATGAGCAGTACTTC.

The chain has TRBV29-1 and TRBJ2-1, with TRBD2 as a possible D gene (5 bases). CDR1 SQVTM and CDR2 ANQGSEA come from the germline V gene. Trimming removed 6 bases from V and 3 bases from J, with 24 bases in between. The CDR3 loop spans 17 amino acids. This CDR3 is CSVSFPTESGSYNEQFF. The CDR3 DNA sequence: TGCAGCGTCTCATTCCCCACCGAGAGCGGAAGCTACAATGAGCAGTTCTTC.

The chain recombines TRBV11-2 with TRBJ2-5; a weak D match, TRBD1 (6 bases). In germline, CDR1 is SGHAT, CDR2 FQNNGV. With 3 bases removed from V and 4 bases from J, the gap between germline ends came to 15 bases. CDR3 size: 15 residues. CDR3 nucleotide sequence: TGTGCCAGCAGCTTTTCTCAGGGGAGAAGAGAGACCCAGTACTTC. Its protein is CASSFSQGRRETQYF.

This clonotype has only a few counts. The chain has TRBV20-1 and TRBJ1-5; perhaps TRBD1 as D (5 bases). The CDR3 has 14 residues. V was clipped by 6 bases and J by 1 base, with 13 bases between them. CDR1 is DFQATT and CDR2 is SNEGSKA in the germline V gene (reference sequence). CDR3 residues: CSASDSHSNQPQHF. In DNA, the CDR3 is TGCAGTGCCTCAGACAGTCACAGCAATCAGCCCCAGCATTTT.

Ten or more counts support this clonotype. The J gene is TRBJ2-1, the V gene TRBV6-2 or TRBV6-3; D might be TRBD2 (6 bases). The V end lost 4 bases, the J end lost 0 bases, and 19 bases lay between the germline ends. The CDR3 has 18 residues. Germline-derived CDR1 and CDR2 are MNHEY and SVGEGT. In DNA form, the CDR3 reads TGTGCCAGCAGTTCCCCTCCTCGCGGGGTTCTCTCCTACAATGAGCAGTTCTTC. It yields the protein CASSSPPRGVLSYNEQFF.

This clonotype was seen only a few times. This sequence may be a read error, since a much larger clone differs from it by one base. The chain links TRBV5-6 to TRBJ1-2; TRBD1 is a possible D gene (6 bases). Germline loops: CDR1 SGHDT, CDR2 YYEEEE. The CDR3 consists of 14 residues. Trimming shortened V by 0 bases and J by 3 bases, and 9 bases separated the two germline ends. This chain's CDR3 is CASSLGQAHYGYTF. The CDR3 nucleotides are TGTGCCAGCAGCTTGGGACAGGCCCACTATGGCTACACCTTC.

Ten or more counts support this clonotype. The chain joins TRBV18 to TRBJ2-1, with 7 bases lining up with TRBD2. The CDR3 runs to 16 residues. Unmatched junction bases numbered 11, after V lost 2 bases and J lost 7 bases. CDR1 is KGHSH and CDR2 is LQKENI in the germline V gene. In DNA, the CDR3 is TGTGCCAGCTCACCAAGGAGCGGGGAGGTCGGTAATGAGCAGTTCTTC. Residues: CASSPRSGEVGNEQFF.

This clonotype was seen a few times. The chain combines TRBV3-1 with TRBJ1-4; D perhaps matches TRBD1 (6 bases). The V gene's germline CDR1 is LGHDT and CDR2 YNNKEL (reference sequence). With 4 bases removed from V and 7 bases from J, the gap between germline ends came to 13 bases. The CDR3 runs to 14 residues. The CDR3 sequence: CASSPPVGGEKLFF. CDR3 sequence (DNA): TGTGCCAGCAGCCCCCCCGTAGGGGGTGAAAAACTGTTTTTT.

The V call is TRBV11-2, the J call TRBJ2-3; 8 bases map to TRBD2. The V segment lost 4 bases and the J segment 4 bases; nucleotides outside the gene matches: 4. The germline CDR1 and CDR2 sequences are SGHAT and FQNNGV. The CDR3 extends over 14 amino acids. The CDR3 sequence: CASSSQAGADTQYF. The CDR3 DNA is TGTGCCAGCAGCTCGCAAGCGGGAGCAGATACGCAGTATTTT.

Comments on this clonotype: Germline is not matched at one junction end, which may reflect a read error. The chain employs TRBV11-2 and TRBJ1-4; possible D gene TRBD1, 5 bases. The CDR3 runs 15 residues. Germline V gene data show CDR1 as SGHAT and CDR2 as FQNNGV. CDR3 bases: TGTGCCAGCAGCTACCGGGACGGTACTAATGAGAAACTGTTTTTT. This gives the protein CASSYRDGTNEKLFF.

Of note for this clonotype: This may be a read error, as it is one base from a much larger clone. The chain links TRBV30 to TRBJ1-5; unclear D gene. The germline V gene encodes CDR1 GTSNPN and CDR2 SVGIG (reference sequence). CDR3 length equals 15 residues. The CDR3 region is CAWTNSGQINRPQHF. Written as DNA, the CDR3 is TGTGCCTGGACCAACTCCGGGCAGATAAATCGGCCCCAGCATTTT.

This clonotype was seen many times. The chain carries TRBV6-2 or TRBV6-3 and TRBJ1-2; D unclear. CDR1 and CDR2 from the germline V gene are MNHEY and SVGEGT. The V gene lost 8 bases and the J gene lost 4 bases, with 20 bases spanning the gap. The CDR3 has 15 amino acids. The CDR3, as DNA: TGTGCCAGCCGATACGACGCAGCGAACGTCTATGGCTACACCTTC. Translating it yields CASRYDAANVYGYTF.

This clonotype occurred many times. The chain has TRBV7-6 and TRBJ2-3; 9 bases are shared with TRBD1. From germline, CDR1 is SGHVS and CDR2 FNYEAQ. After removal of 5 bases from V and 9 bases from J, the junction contained 9 bases not matched to a gene. The CDR3 runs 14 residues. The CDR3 DNA reads as TGTGCCAGCAGCCCCCTGACAGGGGGGAACACGCAGTATTTT. Translated: CASSPLTGGNTQYF.

This clonotype was counted many times. The chain couples TRBV6-6 to TRBJ2-3; D may be TRBD2 (5 bases). CDR1 MNHNY and CDR2 SVGAGI come from the germline V gene (reference sequence). The CDR3 length is 15 residues. Trimming removed 0 bases at V and 1 base at J, with 8 bases between. CDR3 bases: TGTGCCAGCAGTTACTCGCTAGCAGGCACAGATACGCAGTATTTT. It encodes CASSYSLAGTDTQYF.

This clonotype was observed a few times. The chain couples TRBV10-3 to TRBJ2-1; perhaps TRBD1 as D (6 bases). Germline V gene data show CDR1 as ENHRY and CDR2 as SYGVKD. The CDR3 covers 15 residues. With 6 bases removed from V and 1 base from J, the gap between germline ends came to 13 bases. The CDR3 nucleotides are TGTGCCATCAGCCCAACCGGGACATCCTACAATGAGCAGTTCTTC. Amino acid sequence: CAISPTGTSYNEQFF.